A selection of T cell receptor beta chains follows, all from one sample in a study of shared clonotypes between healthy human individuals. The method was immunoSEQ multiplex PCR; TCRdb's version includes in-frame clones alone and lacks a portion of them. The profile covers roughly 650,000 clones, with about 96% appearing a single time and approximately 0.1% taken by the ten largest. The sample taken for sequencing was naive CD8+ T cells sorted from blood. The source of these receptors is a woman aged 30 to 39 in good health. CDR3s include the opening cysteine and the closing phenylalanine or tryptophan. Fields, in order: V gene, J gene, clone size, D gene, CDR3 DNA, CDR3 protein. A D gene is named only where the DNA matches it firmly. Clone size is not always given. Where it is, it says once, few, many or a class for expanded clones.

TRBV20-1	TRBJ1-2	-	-	TGCAGTGCTGTGGGGGGATATGGCTACACCTTC	CSAVGGYGYTF
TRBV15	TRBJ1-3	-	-	TGTGCCACCAGCAGAGATCGAAGCTCTGGAAACACCATATATTTT	CATSRDRSSGNTIYF
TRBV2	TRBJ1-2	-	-	TGTGCCAGCCCCCCGGGTTATGGCTACACCTTC	CASPPGYGYTF
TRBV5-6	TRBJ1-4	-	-	TGTGCCAGCAGCTTGGAATCGAATGAAAAACTGTTTTTT	CASSLESNEKLFF
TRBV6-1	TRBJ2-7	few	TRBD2	TGTGCCAGTGATTCCGGGACTAGCGGGCCCTACGAGCAGTACTTC	CASDSGTSGPYEQYF
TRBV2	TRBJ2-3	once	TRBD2	TGTGCCAGCAGGCCTCTAGCGGGACCTAGCACAGATACGCAGTATTTT	CASRPLAGPSTDTQYF
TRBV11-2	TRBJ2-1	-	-	TGTGCCAGCAGCAATCGGGAGTGGGTTTACAATGAGCAGTTCTTC	CASSNREWVYNEQFF
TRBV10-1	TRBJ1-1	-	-	TGCGCCAGCAGTGAAGGTGGGGGACCCACTCGGGGTACTGAAGCTTTCTTT	CASSEGGGPTRGTEAFF
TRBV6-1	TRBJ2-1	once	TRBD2	TGTGCCAGCACCCTTCGACTAGCGCCTCACAATGAGCAGTTCTTC	CASTLRLAPHNEQFF
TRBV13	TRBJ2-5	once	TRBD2	TGTGCCAGCACGGTGCGGGAGGAGCGGGAGACCCAGTACTTC	CASTVREERETQYF
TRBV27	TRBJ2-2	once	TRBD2	TGTGCCAGCAGTATGCAGCCGGGACTAGCGGGCACCGGGGAGCTGTTTTTT	CASSMQPGLAGTGELFF
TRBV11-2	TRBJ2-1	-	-	TGTGCCAGCAGCTTAGATCCCAGGCGGGGAAGCTCCTACAATGAGCAGTTCTTC	CASSLDPRRGSSYNEQFF
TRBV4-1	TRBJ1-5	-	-	TGCGCCAGCAGCCAAGACAGGGTTACTCAGCCCCAGCATTTT	CASSQDRVTQPQHF
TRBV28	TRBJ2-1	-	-	TGTGCCAGCAGTTTATTGAGGGGACACAATGAGCAGTTCTTC	CASSLLRGHNEQFF
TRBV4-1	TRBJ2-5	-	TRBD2	TGCGCCAGCAGCCTAGGGCCTCGTTGGCGGGAGAAGGGAGAGACCCAGTACTTC	CASSLGPRWREKGETQYF
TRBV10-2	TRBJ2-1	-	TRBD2	TGCGCCAGCGGACTAGGTTGGAATGAGCAGTTCTTC	CASGLGWNEQFF
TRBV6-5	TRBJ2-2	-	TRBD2	TGTGCCAGCAGTTACGGACTAGCGGGAGGTTCCGGGGAGCTGTTTTTT	CASSYGLAGGSGELFF
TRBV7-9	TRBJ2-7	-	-	TGTGCCAGCAGCTTAAACAGCCAGCCTTACGAGCAGTACTTC	CASSLNSQPYEQYF
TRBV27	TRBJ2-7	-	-	TGTGCCAGCAGAGTACTAAACTCCTACGAGCAGTACTTC	CASRVLNSYEQYF
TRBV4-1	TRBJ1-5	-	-	TGCGCCAGCAGCCAAGATCCCCCCATGTCGGAGGGTGATCAGCCCCAGCATTTT	CASSQDPPMSEGDQPQHF
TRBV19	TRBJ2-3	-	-	TGTGCCAGTAGTACCCACACAGGGTCTACGCAGTATTTT	CASSTHTGSTQYF
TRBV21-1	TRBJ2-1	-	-	TGTGCCAGCATCGACAGGGCGATTGTGGGGAAAACGAACAATGAGCAGTTCTTC	CASIDRAIVGKTNNEQFF
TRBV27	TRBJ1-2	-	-	TGTGCCAGCAGTACGGATTCGGGGGCCTATGGCTACACCTTC	CASSTDSGAYGYTF
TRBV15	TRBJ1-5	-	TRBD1	TGTGCCACCAGCTCAGGGGGCCAGCCCCAGCATTTT	CATSSGGQPQHF
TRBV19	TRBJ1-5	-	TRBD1	TGTGCCAGTACTGTTGGGACAGGTTACAATCAGCCCCAGCATTTT	CASTVGTGYNQPQHF
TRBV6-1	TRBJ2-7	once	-	TGTGCCAGCTCGGACATGGGACAACTCTACGAGCAGTACTTC	CASSDMGQLYEQYF
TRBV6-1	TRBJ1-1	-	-	TGTGCCAGCATCGAGGGCTGGGGGGTGCCTGAAGCTTTCTTT	CASIEGWGVPEAFF
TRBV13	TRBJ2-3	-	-	TGTGCCAGCAGCACCCGAAGTCTTGTGGGAGACGGCACAGATACGCAGTATTTT	CASSTRSLVGDGTDTQYF
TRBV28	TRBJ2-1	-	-	TGTGCCAGCACTGTCTTAGCGAGCTCCTACAATGAGCAGTTCTTC	CASTVLASSYNEQFF
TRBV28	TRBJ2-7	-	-	TGTGCCAGCACTCTAGGGCTGACAACTTACGAGCAGTACTTC	CASTLGLTTYEQYF